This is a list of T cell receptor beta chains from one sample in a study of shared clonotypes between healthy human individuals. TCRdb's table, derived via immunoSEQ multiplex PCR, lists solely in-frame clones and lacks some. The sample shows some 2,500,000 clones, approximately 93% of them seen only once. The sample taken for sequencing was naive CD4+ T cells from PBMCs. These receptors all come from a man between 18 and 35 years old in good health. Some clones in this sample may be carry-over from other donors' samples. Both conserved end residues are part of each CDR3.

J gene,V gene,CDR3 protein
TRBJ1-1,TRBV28,CASSYRPDYTEAFF
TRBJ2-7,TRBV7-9,CASSLGDSPYEQYF
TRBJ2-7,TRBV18,CASSSQGAVSGLYEQYF
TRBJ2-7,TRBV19,CASQGFHEQYF
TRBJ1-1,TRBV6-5,CASTRLPLNTEAFF
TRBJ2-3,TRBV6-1,CASSEARVNTDTQYF
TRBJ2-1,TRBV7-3,CASSPKGTKYNEQFF
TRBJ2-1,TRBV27,CASSPQGRMSSYNEQFF
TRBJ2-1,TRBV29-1,CSVNTGGGRNEQFF
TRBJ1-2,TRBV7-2,CASSFATGAYGYTF
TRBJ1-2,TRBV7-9,CASTNLTGRWGGYTF
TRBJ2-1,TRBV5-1,CASSPTPGQGYDEQFF
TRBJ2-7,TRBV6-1,CASSEAYRFYEQYF
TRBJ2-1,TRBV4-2,CASRPTRPGNEQFF
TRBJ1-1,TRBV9,CASSPDHNTEAFF
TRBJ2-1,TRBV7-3,CASSRDTNNEQFF
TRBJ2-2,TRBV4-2,CASSQDHGSNTGELFF
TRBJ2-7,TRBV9,CASSPRGSIYEQYF
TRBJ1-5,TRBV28,CASSSNSGQKYQPQHF
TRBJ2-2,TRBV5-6,CASRGTSGSETGELFF
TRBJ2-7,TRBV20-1,CSASMPEQYF
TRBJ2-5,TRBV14,CASRALARETQYF
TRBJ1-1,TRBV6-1,CASSRGQGENTEAFF
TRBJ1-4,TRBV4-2,CASSLRDGHDEKLFF
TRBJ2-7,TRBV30,CAWSALPYEQYF
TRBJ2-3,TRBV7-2,CASSFSGGADTQYF
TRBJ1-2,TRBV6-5,CATRERRRSGYGYTF